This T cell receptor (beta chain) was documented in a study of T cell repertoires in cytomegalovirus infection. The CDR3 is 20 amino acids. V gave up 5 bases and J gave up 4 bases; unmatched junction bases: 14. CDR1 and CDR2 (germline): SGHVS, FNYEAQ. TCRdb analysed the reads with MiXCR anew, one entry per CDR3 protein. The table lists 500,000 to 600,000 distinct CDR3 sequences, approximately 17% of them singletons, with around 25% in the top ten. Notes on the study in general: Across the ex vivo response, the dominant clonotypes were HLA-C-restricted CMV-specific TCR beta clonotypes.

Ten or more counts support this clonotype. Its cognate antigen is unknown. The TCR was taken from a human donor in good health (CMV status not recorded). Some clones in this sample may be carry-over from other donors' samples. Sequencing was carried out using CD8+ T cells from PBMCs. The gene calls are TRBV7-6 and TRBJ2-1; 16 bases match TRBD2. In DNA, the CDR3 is TGTGCCAGCAGCCGACCCGGTGCGGGACTAGCGGGAGGGGCTTACAATGAGCAGTTCTTC. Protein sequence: CASSRPGAGLAGGAYNEQFF.